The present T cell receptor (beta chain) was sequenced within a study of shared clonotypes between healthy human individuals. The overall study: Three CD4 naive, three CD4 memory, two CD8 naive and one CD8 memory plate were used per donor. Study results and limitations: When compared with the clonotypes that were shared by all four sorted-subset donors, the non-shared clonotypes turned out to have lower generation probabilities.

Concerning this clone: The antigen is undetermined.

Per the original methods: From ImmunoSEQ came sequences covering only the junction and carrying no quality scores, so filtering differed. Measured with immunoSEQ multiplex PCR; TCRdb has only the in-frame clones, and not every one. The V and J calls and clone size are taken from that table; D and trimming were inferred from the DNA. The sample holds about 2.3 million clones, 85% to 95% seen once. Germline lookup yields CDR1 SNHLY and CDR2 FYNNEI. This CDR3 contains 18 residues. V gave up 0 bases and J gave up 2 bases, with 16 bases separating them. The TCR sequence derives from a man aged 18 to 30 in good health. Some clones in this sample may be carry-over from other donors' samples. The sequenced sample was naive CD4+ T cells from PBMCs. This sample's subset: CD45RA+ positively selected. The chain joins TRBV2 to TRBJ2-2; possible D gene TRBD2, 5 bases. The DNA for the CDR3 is TGTGCCAGCAGTGAAGCTCCCCCGGGCAGGACTAACACCGGGGAGCTGTTTTTT. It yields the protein CASSEAPPGRTNTGELFF.